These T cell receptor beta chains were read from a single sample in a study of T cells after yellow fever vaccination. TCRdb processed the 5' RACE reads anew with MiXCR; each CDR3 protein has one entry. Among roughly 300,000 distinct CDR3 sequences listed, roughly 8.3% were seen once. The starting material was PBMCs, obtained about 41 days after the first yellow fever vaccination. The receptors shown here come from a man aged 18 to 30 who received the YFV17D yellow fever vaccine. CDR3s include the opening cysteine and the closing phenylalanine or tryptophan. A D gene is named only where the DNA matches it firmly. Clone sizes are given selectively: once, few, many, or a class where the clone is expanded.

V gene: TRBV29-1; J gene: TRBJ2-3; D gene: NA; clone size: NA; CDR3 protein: CSVEEGAVTDTQYF; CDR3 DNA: TGCAGCGTTGAAGAAGGGGCAGTCACAGATACGCAGTATTTT
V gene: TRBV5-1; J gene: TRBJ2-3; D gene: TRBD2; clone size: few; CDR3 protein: CASSLPGLAGGHTDTQYF; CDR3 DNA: TGCGCCAGCAGCCTTCCGGGACTAGCGGGGGGCCACACAGATACGCAGTATTTT
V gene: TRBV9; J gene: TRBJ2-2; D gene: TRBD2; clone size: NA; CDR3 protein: CASSDHSGGSGGELFF; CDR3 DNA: TGTGCCAGCAGCGACCATAGCGGGGGCTCGGGCGGGGAGCTGTTTTTT
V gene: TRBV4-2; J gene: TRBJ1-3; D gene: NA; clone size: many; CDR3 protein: CASSARRWNNSGNTIYF; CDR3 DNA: TGTGCCAGCAGCGCCCGACGCTGGAATAACTCTGGAAACACCATATATTTT
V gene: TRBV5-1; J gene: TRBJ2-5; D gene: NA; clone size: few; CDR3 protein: CASSLAPQGGTETQYF; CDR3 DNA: TGCGCCAGCAGCTTGGCTCCCCAGGGAGGTACGGAGACCCAGTACTTC
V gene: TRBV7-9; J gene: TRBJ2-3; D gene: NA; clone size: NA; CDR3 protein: CASSSRIPSTDTQYF; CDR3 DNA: TGTGCCAGCAGCTCCAGAATCCCTAGCACAGATACGCAGTATTTT
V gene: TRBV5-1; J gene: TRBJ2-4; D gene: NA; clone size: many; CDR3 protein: CASSDPEGAKNIQYF; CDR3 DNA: TGCGCCAGCAGCGACCCGGAGGGGGCAAAAAACATTCAGTACTTC
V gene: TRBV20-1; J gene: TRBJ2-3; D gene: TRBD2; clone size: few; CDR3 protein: CSATGLAGGLVSDTQYF; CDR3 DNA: TGCAGTGCTACAGGACTAGCGGGGGGGCTTGTATCTGATACGCAGTATTTT
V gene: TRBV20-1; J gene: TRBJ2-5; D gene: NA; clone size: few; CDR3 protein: CSARKRTQETQYF; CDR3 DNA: TGCAGTGCTAGAAAGCGGACCCAAGAGACCCAGTACTTC
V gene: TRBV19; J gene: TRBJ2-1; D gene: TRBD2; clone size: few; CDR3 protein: CASSIGGGLDYNEQFF; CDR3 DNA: TGTGCCAGTAGTATAGGCGGGGGGCTCGACTACAATGAGCAGTTCTTC
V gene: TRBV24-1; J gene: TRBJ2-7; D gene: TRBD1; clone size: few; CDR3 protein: CATSDTDRATVRIHEQYF; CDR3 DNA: TGTGCCACCAGTGACACAGACAGGGCAACGGTACGAATCCACGAGCAGTACTTC
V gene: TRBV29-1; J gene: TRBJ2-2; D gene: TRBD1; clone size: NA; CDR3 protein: CSVDGGQEKNTGELFF; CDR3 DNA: TGCAGCGTTGACGGGGGACAGGAGAAGAACACCGGGGAGCTGTTTTTT
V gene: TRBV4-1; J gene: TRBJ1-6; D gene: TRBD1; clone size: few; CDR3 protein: CASSLFPGQGNSPLHF; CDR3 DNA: TGCGCCAGCAGCCTGTTTCCGGGACAGGGAAATTCACCCCTCCACTTT
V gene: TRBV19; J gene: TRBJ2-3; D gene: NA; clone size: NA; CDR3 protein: CASSIAGGARNVVTQYF; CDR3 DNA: TGTGCCAGTAGTATAGCCGGCGGGGCACGGAACGTCGTGACGCAGTATTTT
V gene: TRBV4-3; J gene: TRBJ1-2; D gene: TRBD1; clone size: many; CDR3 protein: CASSQVGTGFYGYTF; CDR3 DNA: TGCGCCAGCAGCCAAGTGGGGACAGGGTTCTATGGCTACACCTTC